The 8 T cell receptor beta chains given below trace back to one sample, sequenced in a study of identical twins. TCRdb re-called the 5' RACE reads through MiXCR, storing one row per CDR3 protein. The table includes 600,000 to 850,000 distinct CDR3 sequences, 18% detected once. In addition, the sample was reused for a study of T cells expressing NK-cell markers.

Sequencing used PBMCs. Every receptor here comes from a woman between 18 and 29 years old in good health.

The chain couples TRBV27 to TRBJ1-1, with TRBD1 identical over 8 bases. Germline V gene lookup returns CDR1 MNHEY and CDR2 SMNVEV (reference sequence). The V gene end was trimmed by 5 bases and the J gene end by 10 bases; junction bases not matched to a gene: 6. The CDR3 is 12 amino acids. The CDR3 region has the DNA TGTGCCAGCAGTCCACCGACAGGGGTAGCTTTCTTT. It yields the protein CASSPPTGVAFF.

This sequence joins TRBV20-1 and TRBJ2-7, with 9 bases that match TRBD1. Trimming removed 1 base from V and 3 bases from J; junction bases left unmatched: 4. The CDR3 sequence is 14 residues long. CDR1 and CDR2 from the germline V gene are DFQATT and SNEGSKA (reference sequence). The CDR3 reads CSARGGTGFYEQYF. The CDR3 DNA reads TGCAGTGCTAGAGGAGGGACAGGGTTCTACGAGCAGTACTTC.

V is TRBV7-9 and J is TRBJ1-1; no clear D gene. This CDR3 has 14 residues. Germline assignment: CDR1 SEHNR and CDR2 FQNEAQ (reference sequence). Trimming removed 5 bases at V and 0 bases at J, with 10 bases between. CDR3 DNA: TGTGCCAGCAGCAAAGGCTCGGTGAACACTGAAGCTTTCTTT. This sequence encodes CASSKGSVNTEAFF.

This clonotype was detected only a few times. The genes are TRBV7-9 and TRBJ1-1; no definite D call. Trimming removed 2 bases from V and 10 bases from J, with 11 bases in between. This CDR3 region has 12 residues. Germline V gives CDR1 SEHNR, CDR2 FQNEAQ (reference sequence). CDR3 bases: TGTGCCAGCAGCTTAAGCGGAGGCGGAGCTTTCTTT. As protein: CASSLSGGGAFF. Supplemented by reference TRBV7-9 and TRBJ1-1, the full variable domain reads DTGVSQNPRHKITKRGQNVTFRCDPISEHNRLYWYRQTLGQGPEFLTYFQNEAQLEKSRLLSDRFSAERPKGSFSTLEIQRTEQGDSAMYLCASSLSGGGAFFGQGTRLTVV.

This clonotype was found a few times. V and J are TRBV20-1 and TRBJ2-7; D is unclear. CDR1 DFQATT and CDR2 SNEGSKA come from the germline V gene (reference sequence). The CDR3 runs to 12 residues. V lost 1 base to trimming and J lost 7 bases, with 11 bases between them. CDR3 coding DNA: TGCAGTGCTAGAGTCGTTGATCGGGAGCAGTACTTC. Translated, it gives CSARVVDREQYF.

This clonotype was seen a handful of times. The chain joins TRBV7-9 to TRBJ1-6; D is possibly TRBD1 (5 bases). This CDR3 has 12 residues. V lost 5 bases, J lost 14 bases, and 13 bases lay in between. CDR1 SEHNR and CDR2 FQNEAQ come from the germline V gene (reference sequence). CDR3 nucleotide sequence: TGTGCCAGCAGCCTAGACGCAGGGACCCTCCACTTT. Translating it yields CASSLDAGTLHF.

This clonotype turned up a few times. The chain recombines TRBV20-1 with TRBJ2-1; D possibly corresponds to TRBD2 (5 bases). This CDR3 comprises 15 residues. The germline CDR1 and CDR2 sequences are DFQATT and SNEGSKA (reference sequence). The CDR3 loop is CSVKKRLSSYNEQFF. CDR3 sequence (DNA): TGCAGCGTCAAAAAGCGGCTGTCCTCCTACAATGAGCAGTTCTTC.

CDR3 in DNA: TGTGCCAGTAGTATAGAGGCTCTAGAGGTCGGGGAGCTGTTTTTT. Residues: CASSIEALEVGELFF. The rearrangement links TRBV19 to TRBJ2-2; D is uncertain. Deletions cut 0 bases from V and 7 bases from J, with 12 bases between. This CDR3 is 15 amino acids long. Germline loops: CDR1 LNHDA, CDR2 SQIVND (reference sequence). The variable domain in full, completed from reference TRBV19 and TRBJ2-2, reads DGGITQSPKYLFRKEGQNVTLSCEQNLNHDAMYWYRQDPGQGLRLIYYSQIVNDFQKGDIAEGYSVSREKKESFPLTVTSAQKNPTAFYLCASSIEALEVGELFFGEGSRLTVL.